These 10 T cell receptor beta chains share one sample of origin, sequenced in a study of technical replicates of blood from a handful of donors. Clones were read by immunoSEQ multiplex PCR, and TCRdb kept only the in-frame ones, dropping some. The sample lists 85,000 to 95,000 clones, less than 96% occurring once. Source material: T cells isolated from PBMCs. These TCRs come from a human donor in good health.

The V gene is TRBV5-6, the J gene TRBJ2-2; 12 bases fit TRBD2. The V and J ends lost 3 bases and 6 bases, in that order; junction bases with no gene match: 3. This CDR3 is built from 15 residues. Germline V gives CDR1 SGHDT, CDR2 YYEEEE. For the CDR3, the DNA is TGTGCCAGCAGCTGGGGGACTAGCGGGCCCGGGGAGCTGTTTTTT. Translating it yields CASSWGTSGPGELFF.

The chain couples TRBV7-2 to TRBJ1-1, with no clear D. CDR1 and CDR2 from the germline V gene are SGHTA and FQGNSA. V gave up 2 bases and J gave up 1 base, with 5 bases separating them. This CDR3 is 13 amino acids long. The CDR3 here is CASSLTGNTEAFF. The CDR3 coding sequence is TGTGCCAGCAGCTTAACTGGGAACACTGAAGCTTTCTTT.

This chain connects TRBV27 to TRBJ2-2, with D possibly matching TRBD1 (5 bases). This CDR3 region has 14 residues. With 10 bases removed from V and 1 base from J, the gap between germline ends came to 13 bases. CDR1 MNHEY and CDR2 SMNVEV come from the germline V gene (reference sequence). This CDR3 reads CATNRLRNTGELFF. As DNA, the CDR3 is TGTGCCACTAACAGGTTACGGAACACCGGGGAGCTGTTTTTT.

The V gene is TRBV5-5, the J gene TRBJ2-7; 7 bases match TRBD1. Per the germline V gene, CDR1 is SGHKS and CDR2 is YYEKEE (reference sequence). J lost 6 bases, V lost 3 bases, and 6 bases had no gene match. This CDR3 is 13 amino acids long. The CDR3 here is CASSWTGISEQYF. CDR3 bases: TGTGCCAGCAGCTGGACAGGTATTTCCGAGCAGTACTTC.

This chain links TRBV27 with TRBJ2-1; TRBD2 is a possible D gene (6 bases). The germline gives CDR1 MNHEY, CDR2 SMNVEV (reference sequence). This CDR3 is 13 amino acids long. V shed 2 bases and J shed 7 bases, with 9 bases lying between them. The CDR3 DNA follows: TGTGCCAGCAGTTTAGGGACTGCTAATGAGCAGTTCTTC. It yields the protein CASSLGTANEQFF.

This chain connects TRBV29-1 to TRBJ2-3; 8 bases line up with TRBD1. Germline CDR1 SQVTM, CDR2 ANQGSEA. CDR3 length: 15 residues. Trimming removed 7 bases from V and 7 bases from J; junction bases left unmatched: 16. The CDR3 sequence: CSAPSLGTGSHTQYF. The CDR3 nucleotides read TGCAGCGCCCCCTCCCTGGGGACAGGCTCACATACGCAGTATTTT.

The V call is TRBV9, the J call TRBJ1-3; possible D gene TRBD1, 6 bases. Per the germline V gene, CDR1 is SGDLS and CDR2 is YYNGEE. The V gene lost 4 bases and the J gene lost 3 bases, with 20 bases spanning the gap. CDR3 size: 17 residues. The CDR3 loop is CASSPNDRQVGGNTIYF. CDR3 coding DNA: TGTGCCAGCAGCCCCAACGACCGACAGGTCGGTGGAAACACCATATATTTT.

The chain carries TRBV10-3 and TRBJ1-3; D remains ambiguous. Germline-derived CDR1 and CDR2 are ENHRY and SYGVKD. Trimming pared 6 bases from V and 0 bases from J, leaving 9 bases between. The CDR3 length is 14 residues. The chain's CDR3 is CAIRNSLSGNTIYF. The CDR3 region has the DNA TGTGCCATCAGGAACTCACTCTCTGGAAACACCATATATTTT.

The rearrangement uses TRBV30 and TRBJ2-5; TRBD2 matches 8 bases. CDR3 length: 15 residues. The J segment lost 2 bases and the V segment lost 0 bases, leaving 5 bases of the junction unmatched. The germline V gene encodes CDR1 GTSNPN and CDR2 SVGIG (reference sequence). The CDR3 here is CAWSVRVAGQETQYF. For the CDR3, the DNA is TGTGCCTGGAGTGTACGAGTAGCGGGGCAAGAGACCCAGTACTTC. The whole variable domain, filled in from reference TRBV30 and TRBJ2-5, reads SQTIHQWPATLVQPVGSPLSLECTVEGTSNPNLYWYRQAAGRGLQLLFYSVGIGQISSEVPQNLSASRPQDRQFILSSKKLLLSDSGFYLCAWSVRVAGQETQYFGPGTRLLVL.

CDR3 coding DNA: TGTGCCAGCAGCCTCACGGGACAATTGATCTATGGCTACACCTTC. Residues: CASSLTGQLIYGYTF. This chain connects TRBV5-6 to TRBJ1-2, with a weak D call TRBD1 (6 bases). CDR1 and CDR2 from the germline V gene are SGHDT and YYEEEE. Trimming stripped 4 bases from V and 4 bases from J, with 17 bases between. The CDR3 length is 15 residues.